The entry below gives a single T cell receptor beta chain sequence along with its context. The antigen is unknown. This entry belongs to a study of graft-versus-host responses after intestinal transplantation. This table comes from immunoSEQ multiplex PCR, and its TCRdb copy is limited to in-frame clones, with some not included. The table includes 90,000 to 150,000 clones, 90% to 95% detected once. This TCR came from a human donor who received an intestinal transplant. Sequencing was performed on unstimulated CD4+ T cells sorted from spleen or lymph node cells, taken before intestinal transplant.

The CDR3 loop reads CASSPGPPGSEQFF. In DNA form, the CDR3 reads TGTGCCAGCAGCCCCGGACCCCCAGGGAGTGAGCAGTTCTTC. The rearrangement joins TRBV7-9 to TRBJ2-1; D assignment may be TRBD1 or TRBD2 (5 bases each). With 5 bases removed from V and 9 bases from J, the gap between germline ends came to 17 bases. The germline V gene has CDR1 SEHNR and CDR2 FQNEAQ (reference sequence). This CDR3 spans 14 amino acids.